A selection of T cell receptor beta chains follows, all from one sample in a study of monozygotic twins with inflammatory bowel disease. Following a re-call of the 5' RACE reads, TCRdb has one entry per CDR3 protein and lacks DNA. The data include more than 300,000 distinct CDR3 sequences; the top ten clones carry just over 2.5%. Material for sequencing was blood. The source is a human donor with ulcerative colitis or Crohn's disease, or a healthy co-twin of an affected twin (not recorded which). The CDR3 runs from the conserved cysteine through the conserved F or W.

TRBJ1-5,TRBV29-1,CSVEESPGQPQHF
TRBJ2-7,TRBV20-1,CSARDRDLAYEQYF
TRBJ1-2,TRBV27,CASRADRPDGYTF
TRBJ2-1,TRBV12-3/TRBV12-4,CASSWRQFSYNEQFF
TRBJ2-7,TRBV7-6,CTSSLTSGGYEQYF
TRBJ2-3,TRBV28,CASSFVVGQDSQYF
TRBJ2-5,TRBV6-2/TRBV6-3,CASSFTGTEVETQYF
TRBJ1-5,TRBV2,CASSGGRAGNQPQHF
TRBJ2-3,TRBV4-3,CASSQGLANTQYF
TRBJ1-5,TRBV5-6,CASSLGAGGNQPQHF
TRBJ1-4,TRBV27,CASSLLGGEKLFF
TRBJ2-3,TRBV12-3/TRBV12-4,CASSLKATSGGLSTDTQYF
TRBJ2-5,TRBV18,CASSPADYHQETQYF
TRBJ2-3,TRBV7-2,CASTKAGTSTTDTQYF
TRBJ1-1,TRBV29-1,CSVALMNTEAFF
TRBJ2-7,TRBV20-1,CSANDIKRGTSYEQYF
TRBJ1-3,TRBV9,CASSASRDRSGNTIYF
TRBJ2-3,TRBV15,CATSRASGTDTQYF
TRBJ1-1,TRBV5-6,CASSLPGQGAFRNTEAFF
TRBJ1-5,TRBV24-1,CATSESSGGSNQPQHF
TRBJ1-4,TRBV20-1,CSAFDNPNEKLFF
TRBJ1-4,TRBV19,CATAGTGSEKLFF
TRBJ2-7,TRBV30,CAWSNLAGSSYEQYF
TRBJ2-3,TRBV7-2,CASRRAGGGFPDTQYF